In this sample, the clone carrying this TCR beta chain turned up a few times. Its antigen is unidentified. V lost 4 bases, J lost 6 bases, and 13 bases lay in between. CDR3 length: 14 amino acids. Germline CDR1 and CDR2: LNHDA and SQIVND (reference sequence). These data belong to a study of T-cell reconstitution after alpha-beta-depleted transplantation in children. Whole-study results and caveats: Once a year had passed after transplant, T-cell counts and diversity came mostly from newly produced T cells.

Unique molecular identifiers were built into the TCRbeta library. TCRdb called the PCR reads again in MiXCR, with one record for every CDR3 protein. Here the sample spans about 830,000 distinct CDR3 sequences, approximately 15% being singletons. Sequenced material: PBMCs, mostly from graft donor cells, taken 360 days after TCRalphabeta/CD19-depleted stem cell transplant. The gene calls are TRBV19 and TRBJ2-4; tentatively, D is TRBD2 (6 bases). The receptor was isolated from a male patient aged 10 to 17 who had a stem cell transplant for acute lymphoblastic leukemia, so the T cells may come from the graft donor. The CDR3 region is CASSRAGWGNIQYF. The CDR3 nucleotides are TGTGCCAGTAGTAGGGCGGGATGGGGAAACATTCAGTACTTC. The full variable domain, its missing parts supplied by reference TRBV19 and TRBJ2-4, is DGGITQSPKYLFRKEGQNVTLSCEQNLNHDAMYWYRQDPGQGLRLIYYSQIVNDFQKGDIAEGYSVSREKKESFPLTVTSAQKNPTAFYLCASSRAGWGNIQYFGAGTRLSVL.